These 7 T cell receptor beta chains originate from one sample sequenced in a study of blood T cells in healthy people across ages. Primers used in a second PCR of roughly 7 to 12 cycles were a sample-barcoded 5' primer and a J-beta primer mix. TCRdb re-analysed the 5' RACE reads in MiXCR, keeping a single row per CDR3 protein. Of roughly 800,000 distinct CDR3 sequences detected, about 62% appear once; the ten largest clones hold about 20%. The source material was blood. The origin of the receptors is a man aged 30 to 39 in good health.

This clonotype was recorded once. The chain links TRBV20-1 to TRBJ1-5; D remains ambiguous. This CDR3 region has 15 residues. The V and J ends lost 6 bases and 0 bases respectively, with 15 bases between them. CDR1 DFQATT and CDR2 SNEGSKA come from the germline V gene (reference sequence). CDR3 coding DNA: TGCAGTGCGACCCCGGACGGATATAGCAATCAGCCCCAGCATTTT. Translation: CSATPDGYSNQPQHF.

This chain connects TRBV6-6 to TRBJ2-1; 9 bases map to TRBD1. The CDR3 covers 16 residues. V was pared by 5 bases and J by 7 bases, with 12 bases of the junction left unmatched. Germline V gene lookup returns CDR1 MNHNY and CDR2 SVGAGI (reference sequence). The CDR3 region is CASSNRHGTGKNEQFF. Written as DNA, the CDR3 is TGTGCCAGCAGTAATCGACACGGGACAGGGAAGAATGAGCAGTTCTTC.

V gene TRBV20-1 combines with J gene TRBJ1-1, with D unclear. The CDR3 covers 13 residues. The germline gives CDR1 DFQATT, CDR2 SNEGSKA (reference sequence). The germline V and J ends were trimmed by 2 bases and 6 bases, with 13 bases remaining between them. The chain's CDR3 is CSARHSPQAEAFF. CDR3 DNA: TGCAGTGCTAGACATTCCCCTCAGGCTGAAGCTTTCTTT.

CDR3 in amino acids: CASSDGGLSSYEQYF. CDR3 DNA: TGCGCCAGCAGTGATGGCGGGTTGAGCTCCTACGAGCAGTACTTC. The V and J genes are TRBV10-1 and TRBJ2-7, with a weak D call TRBD2 (5 bases). V lost 3 bases and J 0 bases, leaving 12 bases between the germline ends. CDR3 size: 15 residues. Germline assignment: CDR1 WNHNN and CDR2 SYGVQD (reference sequence).

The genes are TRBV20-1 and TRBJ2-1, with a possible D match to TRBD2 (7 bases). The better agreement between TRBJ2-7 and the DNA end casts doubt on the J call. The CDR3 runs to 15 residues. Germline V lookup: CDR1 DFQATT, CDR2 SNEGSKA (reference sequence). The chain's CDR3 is CSASETGTTHNEQYF. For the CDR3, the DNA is TGCAGTGCTAGTGAAACAGGGACTACCCACAATGAGCAGTACTTC.

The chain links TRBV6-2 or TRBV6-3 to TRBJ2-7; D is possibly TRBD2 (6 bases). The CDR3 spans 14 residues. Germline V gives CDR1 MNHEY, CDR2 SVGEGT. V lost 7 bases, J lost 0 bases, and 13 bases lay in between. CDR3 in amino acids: CASTLRGSSYEQYF. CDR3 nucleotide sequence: TGTGCCAGCACCCTCCGGGGGAGCTCCTACGAGCAGTACTTC.

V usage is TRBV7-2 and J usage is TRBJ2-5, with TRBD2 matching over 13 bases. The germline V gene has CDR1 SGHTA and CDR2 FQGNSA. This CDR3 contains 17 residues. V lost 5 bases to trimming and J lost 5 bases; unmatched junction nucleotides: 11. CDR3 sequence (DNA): TGTGCCAGCAGCGTCGTGGGATGGACTAGCGGGGGTGAGACCCAGTACTTC. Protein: CASSVVGWTSGGETQYF.